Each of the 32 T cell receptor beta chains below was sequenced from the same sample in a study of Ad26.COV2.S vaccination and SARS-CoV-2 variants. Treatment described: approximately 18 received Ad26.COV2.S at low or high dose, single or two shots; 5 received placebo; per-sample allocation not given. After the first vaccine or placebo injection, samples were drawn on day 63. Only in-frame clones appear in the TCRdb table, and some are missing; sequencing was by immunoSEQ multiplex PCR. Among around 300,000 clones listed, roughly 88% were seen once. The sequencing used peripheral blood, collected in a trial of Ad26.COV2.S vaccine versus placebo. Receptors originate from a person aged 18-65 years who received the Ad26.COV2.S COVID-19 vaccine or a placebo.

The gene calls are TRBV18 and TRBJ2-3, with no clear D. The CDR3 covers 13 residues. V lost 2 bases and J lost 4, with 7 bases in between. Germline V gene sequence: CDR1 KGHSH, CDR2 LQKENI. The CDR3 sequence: CASSPSDPDTQYF. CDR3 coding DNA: TGTGCCAGCTCACCATCAGATCCAGATACGCAGTATTTT.

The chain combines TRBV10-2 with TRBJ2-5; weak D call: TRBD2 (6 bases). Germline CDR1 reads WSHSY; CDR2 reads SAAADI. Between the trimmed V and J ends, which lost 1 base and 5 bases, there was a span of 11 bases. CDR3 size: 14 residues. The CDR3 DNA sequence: TGCGCCAGCAGTGAGTTTGGAGGGCCGGAGACCCAGTACTTC. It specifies CASSEFGGPETQYF.

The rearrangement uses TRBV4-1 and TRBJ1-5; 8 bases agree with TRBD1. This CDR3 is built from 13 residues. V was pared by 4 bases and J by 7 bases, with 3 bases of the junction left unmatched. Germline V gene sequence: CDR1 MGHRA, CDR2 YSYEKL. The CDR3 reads CASSRTGYQPQHF. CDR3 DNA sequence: TGCGCCAGCAGCCGGACAGGGTACCAGCCCCAGCATTTT.

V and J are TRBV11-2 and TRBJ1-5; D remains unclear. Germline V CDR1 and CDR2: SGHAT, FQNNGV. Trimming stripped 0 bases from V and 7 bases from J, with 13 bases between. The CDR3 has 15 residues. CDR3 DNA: TGTGCCAGCAGCTTAGAGGAGGGTTTTGACCAGCCCCAGCATTTT. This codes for CASSLEEGFDQPQHF.

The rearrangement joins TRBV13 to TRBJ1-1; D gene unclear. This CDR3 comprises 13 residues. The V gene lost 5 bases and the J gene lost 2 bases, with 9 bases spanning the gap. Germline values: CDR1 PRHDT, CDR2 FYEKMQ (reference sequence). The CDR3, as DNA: TGTGCCAGCAGCCCGACGGACAACACTGAAGCTTTCTTT. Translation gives CASSPTDNTEAFF.

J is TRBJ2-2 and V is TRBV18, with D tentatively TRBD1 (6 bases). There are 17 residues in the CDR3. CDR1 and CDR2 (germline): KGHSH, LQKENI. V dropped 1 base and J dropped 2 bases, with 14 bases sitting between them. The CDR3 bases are TGTGCCAGCTCACCACTCACACAGGGCACCAACACCGGGGAGCTGTTTTTT. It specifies CASSPLTQGTNTGELFF.

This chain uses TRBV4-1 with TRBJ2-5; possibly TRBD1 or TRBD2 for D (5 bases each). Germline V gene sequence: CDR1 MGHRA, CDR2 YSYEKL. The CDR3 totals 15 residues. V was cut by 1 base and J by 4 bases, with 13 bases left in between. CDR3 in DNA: TGCGCCAGCAGCCAAGGGCTCGGGGCGGGAGAGACCCAGTACTTC. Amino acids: CASSQGLGAGETQYF.

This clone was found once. The CDR3, as DNA: TGTGCCAGCAGCCGGACAGGCAAAGGCGCTGAAGCTTTCTTT. Translated, it gives CASSRTGKGAEAFF. The chain recombines TRBV3-1 (or the pseudogene TRBV3-2) with TRBJ1-1, with 7 nucleotides matching TRBD1. V shed 4 bases and J 6 bases; nucleotides not matched to a gene: 8. This CDR3 is built from 14 residues. Germline CDR1 reads LGHDT; CDR2 reads YNNKEL (reference sequence).

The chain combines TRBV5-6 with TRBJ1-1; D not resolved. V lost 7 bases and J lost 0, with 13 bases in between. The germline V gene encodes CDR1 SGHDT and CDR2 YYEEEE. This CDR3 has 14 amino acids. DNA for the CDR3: TGTGCCAGCCGCTCCCTAGGACTGAACACTGAAGCTTTCTTT. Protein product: CASRSLGLNTEAFF.

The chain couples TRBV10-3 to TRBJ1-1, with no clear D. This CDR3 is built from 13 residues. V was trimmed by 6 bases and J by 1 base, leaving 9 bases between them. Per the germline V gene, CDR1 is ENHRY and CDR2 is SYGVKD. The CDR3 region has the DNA TGTGCCATCAGCCAAAGGGCGAACACTGAAGCTTTCTTT. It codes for CAISQRANTEAFF.

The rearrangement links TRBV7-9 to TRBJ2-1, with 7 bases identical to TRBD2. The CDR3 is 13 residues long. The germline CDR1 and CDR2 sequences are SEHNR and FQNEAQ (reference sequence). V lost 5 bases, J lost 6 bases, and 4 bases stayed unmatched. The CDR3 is CASSPTSRNEQFF. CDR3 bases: TGTGCCAGCAGCCCGACTAGCCGCAATGAGCAGTTCTTC.

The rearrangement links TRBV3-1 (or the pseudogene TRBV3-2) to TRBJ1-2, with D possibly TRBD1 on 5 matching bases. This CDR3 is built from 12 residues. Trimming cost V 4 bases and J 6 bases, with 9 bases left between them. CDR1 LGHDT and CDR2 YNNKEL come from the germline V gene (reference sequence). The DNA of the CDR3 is TGTGCCAGCAGCCCAACAGGAGATGGCTACACCTTC. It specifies CASSPTGDGYTF.

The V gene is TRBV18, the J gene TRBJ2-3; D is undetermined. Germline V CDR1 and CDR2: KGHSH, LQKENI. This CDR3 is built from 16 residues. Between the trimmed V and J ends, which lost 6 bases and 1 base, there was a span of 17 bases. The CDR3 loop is CASSPNWQLGTDTQYF. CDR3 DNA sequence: TGTGCCAGCTCCCCCAACTGGCAGCTTGGCACAGATACGCAGTATTTT.

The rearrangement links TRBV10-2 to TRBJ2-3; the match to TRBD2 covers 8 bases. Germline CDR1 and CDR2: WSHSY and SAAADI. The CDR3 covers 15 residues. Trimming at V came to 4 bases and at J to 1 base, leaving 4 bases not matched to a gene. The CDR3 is CASSVYGGGTDTQYF. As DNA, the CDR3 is TGCGCCAGCAGTGTTTACGGGGGGGGCACAGATACGCAGTATTTT.

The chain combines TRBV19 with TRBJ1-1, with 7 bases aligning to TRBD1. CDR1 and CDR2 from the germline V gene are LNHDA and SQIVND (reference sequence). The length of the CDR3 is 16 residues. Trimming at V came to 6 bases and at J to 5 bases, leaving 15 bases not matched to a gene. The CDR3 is CASSHQTGLVATEAFF. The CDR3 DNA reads TGTGCCAGTAGCCATCAGACAGGGTTGGTCGCTACTGAAGCTTTCTTT.

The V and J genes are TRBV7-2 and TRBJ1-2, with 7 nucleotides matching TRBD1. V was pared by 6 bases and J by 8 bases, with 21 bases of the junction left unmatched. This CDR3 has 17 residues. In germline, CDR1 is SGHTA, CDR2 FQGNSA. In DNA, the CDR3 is TGTGCCAGCAGTTCGAAAACCGGCGACAGGGTAATCTGGGGCTACACCTTC. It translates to CASSSKTGDRVIWGYTF.

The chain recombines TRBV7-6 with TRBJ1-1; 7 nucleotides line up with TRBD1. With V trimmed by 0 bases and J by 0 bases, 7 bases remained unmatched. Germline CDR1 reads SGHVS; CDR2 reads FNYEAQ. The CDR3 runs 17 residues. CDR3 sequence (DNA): TGTGCCAGCAGCTTAGCTCCCAGGCAGGGGGTGAACACTGAAGCTTTCTTT. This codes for CASSLAPRQGVNTEAFF. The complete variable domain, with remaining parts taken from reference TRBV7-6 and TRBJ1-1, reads GAGVSQSPRYKVTKRGQDVALRCDPISGHVSLYWYRQALGQGPEFLTYFNYEAQQDKSGLPNDRFSAERPEGSISTLTIQRTEQRDSAMYRCASSLAPRQGVNTEAFFGQGTRLTVV.

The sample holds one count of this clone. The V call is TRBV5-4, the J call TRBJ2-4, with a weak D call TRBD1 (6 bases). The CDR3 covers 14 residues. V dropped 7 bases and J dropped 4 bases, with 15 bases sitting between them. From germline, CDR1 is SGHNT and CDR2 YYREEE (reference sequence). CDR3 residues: CASRMTGGKNIQYF. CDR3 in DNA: TGTGCCAGCCGTATGACAGGCGGAAAAAACATTCAGTACTTC. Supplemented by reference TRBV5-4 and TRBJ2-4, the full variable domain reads ETGVTQSPTHLIKTRGQQVTLRCSSQSGHNTVSWYQQALGQGPQFIFQYYREEENGRGNFPPRFSGLQFPNYSSELNVNALELDDSALYLCASRMTGGKNIQYFGAGTRLSVL.

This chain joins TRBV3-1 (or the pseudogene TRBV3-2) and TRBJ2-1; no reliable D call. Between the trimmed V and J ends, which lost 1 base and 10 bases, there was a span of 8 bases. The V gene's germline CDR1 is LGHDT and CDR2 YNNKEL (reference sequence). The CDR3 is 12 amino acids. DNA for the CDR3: TGTGCCAGCAGCCAAGTGTTTTGGGAGCAGTTCTTC. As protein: CASSQVFWEQFF.

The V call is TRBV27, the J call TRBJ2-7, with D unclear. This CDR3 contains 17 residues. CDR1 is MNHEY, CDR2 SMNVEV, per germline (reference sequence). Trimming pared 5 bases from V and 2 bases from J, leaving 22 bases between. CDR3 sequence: CASSNPIRPNTTYEQYV. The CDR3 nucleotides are TGTGCCAGCAGTAACCCTATCCGGCCCAACACAACCTACGAGCAGTACGTC.

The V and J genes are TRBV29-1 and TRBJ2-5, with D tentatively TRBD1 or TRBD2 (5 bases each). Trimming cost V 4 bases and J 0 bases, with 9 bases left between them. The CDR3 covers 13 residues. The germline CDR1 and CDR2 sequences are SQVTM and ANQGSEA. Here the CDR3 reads CSVGDGDQETQYF. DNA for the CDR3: TGCAGCGTTGGGGACGGGGACCAAGAGACCCAGTACTTC.

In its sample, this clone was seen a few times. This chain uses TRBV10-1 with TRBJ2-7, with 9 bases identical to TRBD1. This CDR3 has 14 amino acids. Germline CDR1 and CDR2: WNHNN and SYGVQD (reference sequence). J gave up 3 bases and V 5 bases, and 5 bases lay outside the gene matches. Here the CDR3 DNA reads TGCGCCAGCAGTCCGGACAGGGGTGACTACGAGCAGTACTTC. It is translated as CASSPDRGDYEQYF.

The CDR3 nucleotides read TGCGCCAGCAGCCAAGACTCGGTCCGAGGTTTTCAGTACTTC. It yields the protein CASSQDSVRGFQYF. The chain couples TRBV4-3 to TRBJ2-4; no definite D call. Germline loops: CDR1 LGHNA, CDR2 YSLEER. V was cut by 0 bases and J by 11 bases, with 14 bases left in between. This CDR3 comprises 14 residues.

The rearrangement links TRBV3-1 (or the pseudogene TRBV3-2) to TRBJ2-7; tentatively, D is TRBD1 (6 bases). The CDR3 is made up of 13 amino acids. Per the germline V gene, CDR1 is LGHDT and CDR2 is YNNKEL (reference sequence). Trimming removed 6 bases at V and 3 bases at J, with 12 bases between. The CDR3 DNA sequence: TGTGCCAGCAGGACTCAGGGGATCTACGAGCAGTACGTC. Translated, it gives CASRTQGIYEQYV.

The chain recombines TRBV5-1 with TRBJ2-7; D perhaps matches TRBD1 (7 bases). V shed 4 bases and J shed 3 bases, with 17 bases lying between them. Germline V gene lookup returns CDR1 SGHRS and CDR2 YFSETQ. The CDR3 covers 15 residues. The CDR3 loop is CASSPDAGQNYEQYV. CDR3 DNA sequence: TGCGCCAGCAGCCCGGACGCGGGACAGAACTACGAGCAGTACGTC.

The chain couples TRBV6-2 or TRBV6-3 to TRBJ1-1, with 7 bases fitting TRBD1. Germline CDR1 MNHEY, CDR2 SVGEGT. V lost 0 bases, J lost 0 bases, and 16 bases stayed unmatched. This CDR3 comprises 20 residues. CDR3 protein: CASSYSHPGQLDHMNTEAFF. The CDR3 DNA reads TGTGCCAGCAGTTACTCTCATCCGGGACAGCTCGATCATATGAACACTGAAGCTTTCTTT.

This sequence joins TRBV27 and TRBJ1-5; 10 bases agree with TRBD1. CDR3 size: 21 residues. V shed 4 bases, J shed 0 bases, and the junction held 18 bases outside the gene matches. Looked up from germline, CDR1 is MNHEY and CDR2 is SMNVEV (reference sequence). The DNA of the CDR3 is TGTGCCAGCAGTTCCCTCTACCGGGACAGGGGCCGCTATTATAGCAATCAGCCCCAGCATTTT. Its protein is CASSSLYRDRGRYYSNQPQHF.

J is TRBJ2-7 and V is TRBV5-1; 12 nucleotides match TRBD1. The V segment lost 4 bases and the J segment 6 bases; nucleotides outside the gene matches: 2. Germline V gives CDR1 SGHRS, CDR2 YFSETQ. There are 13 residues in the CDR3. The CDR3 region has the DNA TGCGCCAGCAGCGGGACAGGGGGCGTCGAGCAGTACTTC. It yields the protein CASSGTGGVEQYF.

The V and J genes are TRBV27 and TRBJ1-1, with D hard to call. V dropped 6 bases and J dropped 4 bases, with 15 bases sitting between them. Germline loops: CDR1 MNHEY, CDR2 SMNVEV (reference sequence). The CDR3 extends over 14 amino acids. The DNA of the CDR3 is TGTGCCAGCAGGTCCACAGCGACGGGCACTGAAGCTTTCTTT. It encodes CASRSTATGTEAFF.

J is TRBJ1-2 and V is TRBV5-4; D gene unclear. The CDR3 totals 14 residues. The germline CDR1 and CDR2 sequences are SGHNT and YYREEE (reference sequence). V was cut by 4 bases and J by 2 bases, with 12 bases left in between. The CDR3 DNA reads TGTGCCAGCAGCCTGGACGGCCGGAACTATGGCTACACCTTC. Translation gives CASSLDGRNYGYTF.

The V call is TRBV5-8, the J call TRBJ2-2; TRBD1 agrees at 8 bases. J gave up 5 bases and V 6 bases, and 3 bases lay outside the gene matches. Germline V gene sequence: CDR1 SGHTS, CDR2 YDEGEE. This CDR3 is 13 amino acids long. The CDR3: CASIRGLTGELFF. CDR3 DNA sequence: TGTGCCAGCATCAGGGGGCTTACCGGGGAGCTGTTTTTT.

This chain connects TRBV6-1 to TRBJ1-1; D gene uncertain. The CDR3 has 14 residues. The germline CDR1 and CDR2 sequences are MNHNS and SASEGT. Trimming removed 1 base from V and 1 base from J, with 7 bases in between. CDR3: CASSEDQANTEAFF. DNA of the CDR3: TGTGCCAGCAGTGAAGACCAGGCGAACACTGAAGCTTTCTTT.